This record looks at one T cell receptor (beta chain) sequence and its context. Sequencing was performed with immunoSEQ multiplex PCR; in TCRdb, only in-frame clones are kept and a portion is missing. The profile shows tens of thousands of clones, 95% of them singletons. The data were taken from a study of technical replicates of blood from a few donors. Germline loops: CDR1 GTSNPN, CDR2 SVGIG (reference sequence). This CDR3 contains 12 residues. The J segment lost 6 bases and the V segment lost 2 bases, leaving 3 bases of the junction unmatched. The material sequenced was T cells isolated from PBMCs. This TCR derives from a human donor in good health. The gene calls are TRBV30 and TRBJ2-7, with 8 bases that match TRBD1. This CDR3 is CAWSKTGVEQYF. The CDR3 DNA reads TGTGCCTGGAGTAAGACAGGGGTCGAGCAGTACTTC.